The following is a TCR beta chain sequence with its context. This sample is part of a study of blood T cell repertoires in COVID-19. As for the study in general: COVID-19 samples collected from the United States, Italy and Spain covered acute and convalescent phases. Sources were T cells, B-cell-depleted T cells, or PBMCs; the material itself was cDNA or gDNA.

Germline CDR1 reads MNHEY; CDR2 reads SVGAGI. CDR3 length: 14 residues. V was shortened by 8 bases and J by 5 bases, with 19 bases between the two germline ends. Methods used by the authors: From reference gene primer amplification, estimates of nucleated cell counts were derived. The data were produced by immunoSEQ multiplex PCR, yet TCRdb's version contains in-frame clones alone and is incomplete. That table is the source of V, J and clone size, and D and trimming were worked out from the DNA. Of about 240,000 clones listed, 87% are singletons. This receptor was identified in a man aged 55 to 70 who had recovered from COVID-19. This chain links TRBV6-5 with TRBJ2-7; D is ambiguous. Source material: peripheral blood. Here the CDR3 DNA reads TGTGCCAGCTGTAGACAAGGTGGTACCAACGAGCAGTACTTC. Its translation is CASCRQGGTNEQYF.